This T cell receptor beta chain came from a study of cytomegalovirus exposure and HLA in healthy donors (dated by TCRdb to 2016 to 2017). Study-wide context: According to a later analysis, one platform produced both the 120 validation repertoires and the roughly 660 repertoires of the first cohort. The study aimed to test whether cataloging public T cell receptors could reveal signatures of past pathogen exposure. Along with the roughly 610-subject first cohort, a separate validation cohort of around 120 different subjects was used. The study combined high-throughput TCR immunosequencing, statistical association of individual TCRs with disease status, and machine learning to predict cytomegalovirus infection status.

Comment on this clone: Which antigen it targets is not known. No base-level quality is on record; no much larger clone is a single base apart.

The library was prepared using the immunoSEQ multiplex PCR assay. In the original analysis: A statistical classification framework was built for diagnosing cytomegalovirus status from the catalog of TCR beta chain sequences. The table was pulled from immuneACCESS by TCRdb, which kept in-frame rearrangements only. Such tables lose some clones; where checked, under half of the loss comes from unresolved V genes, and the rest has no known cause. V, J and clone size derive from that table, while D and trimming were established from the DNA sequence. The sample includes tens of thousands of clones, with around 89% observed a single time. 0.95% to 1.5% of the sample belongs to the ten largest clones. Germline trimming amounts to 4 bases on V and 6 bases on J, with 3 as the count of junction bases outside the gene matches. The germline V gene provides CDR1 SGHTA and CDR2 FQGNSA. There are 14 amino acids in the CDR3, from cysteine to phenylalanine inclusive. Just CDR3 DNA is preserved here, 42 bases in frame from base 1.

What the research found in general, with its limitations: A later analysis found that TCRs clustered in the first cohort also tended to co-occur in the 100 to 150 validation repertoires, with approximately 95% of cluster scores above 0. Three of the identified cytomegalovirus-associated TCR beta chains were confirmed in vitro to be specific for cytomegalovirus antigens. The authors suggested that the approach could potentially be extended to other disease states and immunological phenotypes. The classifier was reported to diagnose cytomegalovirus status with high specificity and sensitivity in both the original cohort and the validation cohort. The study gave a list of more than 150 TCR beta chains associated with cytomegalovirus. A later analysis had no HLA typing for the validation cohort, so co-occurrence there was scored across all 120 repertoires. Across donors, most TCR sequences were observed very rarely, whereas some public TCRs were present in many individuals.

The donors belonged to the validation cohort of around 120 subjects, which was separate from the roughly 700-subject first cohort. The sample comprised PBMCs. This receptor chain uses TRBV7-2 and TRBJ1-5; 10 middle bases align to TRBD1. The TCR sequence derives from a woman aged 18-30 years in good health and CMV-seronegative. The nucleotide sequence reads TGTGCCAGCAGCTCGGACAGGGGGGTTCAGCCCCAGCATTTT. The translation is CASSSDRGVQPQHF.